The sequence of this TCR beta chain was determined in a study of cytomegalovirus exposure and HLA in healthy donors. Study at large: Among several hundred genotyped donors, about 83% fell in the Caucasian-associated ancestry cluster.

This CDR3 spans 14 amino acids. The V end was cut by 4 bases, the J end by 9 bases, with 13 bases between. Germline V gene lookup returns CDR1 LNHDA and CDR2 SQIVND (reference sequence). The PCR contained 60 Vbeta and 13 Jbeta primers. Clones were read by immunoSEQ multiplex PCR, and TCRdb kept only the in-frame ones, dropping some. The profile shows more than 75,000 clones, 79% of them singletons. This clone came up a few times. The sample taken for sequencing was PBMCs. The TCR sequence derives from a man aged 30 to 39 in good health and CMV-seronegative. This chain links TRBV19 with TRBJ1-6, with a possible D match to TRBD1 (5 bases). The CDR3 sequence is CASSTGGVVSPLHF. The CDR3 DNA reads as TGTGCCAGTAGTACCGGGGGAGTGGTTTCACCCCTCCACTTT.